This TCR beta chain was sequenced in a study of regulatory T cells in long-lasting Graves disease. Findings of the study overall: Patients with persistent Graves' had lower TCR diversity than newly diagnosed patients. New patients shared around 920 public clonotypes, fewer than the approximately 2,500 shared by persistent patients.

This clonotype was observed a few times. As yet, its antigen is unknown. V was pared by 0 bases and J by 5 bases, with 13 bases between. This CDR3 region has 14 residues. CDR1 and CDR2 from the germline V gene are DFQATT and SNEGSKA (reference sequence). Building of the TCR beta libraries involved iRepertoire HTBI primers and Arm-PCR of CDR3 regions. In TCRdb, the multiplex PCR reads were re-called with MiXCR into one record per CDR3 protein. Found here are roughly 450,000 distinct CDR3 sequences, around 21% of them singletons; the top ten hold about 8.3%. The time point is: persistent/refractory GD, antithyroid drugs over 5 years with positive TRAb. PBMC RNA was the source of the TCR library. A volume of about 9 milliliters of peripheral blood was collected in EDTA tubes.

The sequence came from a female donor with Graves disease. The specimen comprised peripheral blood mononuclear cells (PBMCs), sampled when the disease was refractory, from a patient treated with antithyroid drugs. V gene TRBV20-1 combines with J gene TRBJ2-5; D is unresolved. The CDR3 DNA is TGCAGTGCTAGAGATCTGGGCGCACCCGAGACCCAGTACTTC. As protein: CSARDLGAPETQYF.